The source of this TCR beta chain is a study of CDR3 diversity in severe acne. There are a few counts of this clonotype. TCRdb reprocessed the PCR reads via MiXCR and lists one record per CDR3 protein. The data contain tens of thousands of distinct CDR3 sequences, under 65% of them singletons. V lost 0 bases and J lost 4, with 9 bases in between. This CDR3 has 14 residues. Per germline, CDR1 LNHNV and CDR2 YYDKDF (reference sequence). This TCR derives from a male donor in good health, without acne. The sample consisted of blood. The chain uses TRBV15 and TRBJ1-2; possibly TRBD1 for D (5 bases). CDR3 sequence (DNA): TGTGCCACCAGCAGAGATGAAGGGACCTATGGCTACACCTTC. This encodes CATSRDEGTYGYTF. Full variable domain (outside the CDR3, taken from reference TRBV15 and TRBJ1-2): DAMVIQNPRYQVTQFGKPVTLSCSQTLNHNVMYWYQQKSSQAPKLLFHYYDKDFNNEADTPDNFQSRRPNTSFCFLDIRSPGLGDTAMYLCATSRDEGTYGYTFGSGTRLTVV.